The sequence of this TCR beta chain was determined in a study of CD8+CD57+ T cells in acquired aplastic anemia. On the study more broadly: The mean DNA yield obtained from sorted CD4+ and CD8+ cells came to roughly 3.4 ug.

This clonotype was seen at least ten times. For sequencing, patients were chosen who had shown expansion of CD8+CD57+ cells by flow cytometry. None of the patients had been given any therapy when their blood was sampled. With 3 bases clipped from V and 4 bases from J, the junction kept 3 bases outside the gene matches. The CDR3 is made up of 16 amino acids. Germline CDR1 and CDR2: SEHNR and FQNEAQ (reference sequence). Template material for TCR beta VDJ and CDR3 profiling consisted of genomic DNA. TCRdb re-derived calls from the reads in MiXCR, one entry per CDR3 protein. The sample shows 150,000 to 200,000 distinct CDR3 sequences, 40% to 50% of them seen only once.

The TCR sequence derives from a human donor with aplastic anemia. Sequencing input: sorted CD4+, CD8+, or CD8+CD57+ T cells (not recorded which) from PBMCs. The chain links TRBV7-9 to TRBJ2-5; TRBD2 matches at 15 bases. This chain's CDR3 is CASSFGLAGGTETQYF. In DNA, the CDR3 is TGTGCCAGCAGCTTTGGACTAGCGGGAGGGACAGAGACCCAGTACTTC.